Following are 3 T cell receptor beta chains from one sample sequenced in a study of blood T cell repertoires in COVID-19. Sequencing used immunoSEQ multiplex PCR; TCRdb keeps in-frame clones, though not all of them. This sample has about 130,000 clones, with 86% found just once. Sequencing input: peripheral blood. Source of these receptors: a woman aged 65 to 85 with COVID-19, enrolled during active disease.

The V call is TRBV12-3 or TRBV12-4, the J call TRBJ2-5, with D possibly being TRBD1 (6 bases). The CDR3 has 11 amino acids. V lost 7 bases and J 7 bases, leaving 10 bases between the germline ends. CDR3 coding DNA: TGTGCCAGCACCATCAGGGGGACCCAGTACTTC. This codes for CASTIRGTQYF.

This clone was found a few times. The V and J genes are TRBV28 and TRBJ1-3; 7 nucleotides line up with TRBD1. The CDR3 has 14 amino acids. Germline CDR1 is MDHEN and CDR2 is SYDVKM. After removal of 6 bases from V and 3 bases from J, the junction contained 5 bases not matched to a gene. The CDR3 reads CASSLNRGGNTIYF. The CDR3 bases are TGTGCCAGCAGCCTAAACAGGGGTGGAAACACCATATATTTT.

The rearrangement joins TRBV5-1 to TRBJ2-5; 15 bases match TRBD2. Trimming cost V 4 bases and J 2 bases; bases outside gene matches: 6. The CDR3 has 17 amino acids. Per germline, CDR1 SGHRS and CDR2 YFSETQ. CDR3 sequence reads: CASSPTGTSGGQETQYF. Here the CDR3 DNA reads TGCGCCAGCAGCCCCACCGGGACTAGCGGGGGGCAAGAGACCCAGTACTTC.